The present T cell receptor beta chain was sequenced within a study of cytomegalovirus exposure and HLA in healthy donors. With 60 Vbeta and 13 Jbeta primers, the PCR was carried out. Clones were sequenced by immunoSEQ multiplex PCR, and TCRdb holds only the in-frame ones, with some missing. Altogether roughly 84,000 clones are present, around 79% being singletons, with the ten largest covering under 15%. The CDR3 covers 14 residues. V lost 8 bases to trimming and J lost 3 bases; unmatched junction nucleotides: 7. CDR1 and CDR2 (germline): KGHSH, LQKENI. Sequenced material: PBMCs. The chain carries TRBV18 and TRBJ1-5, with 7 positions matching TRBD1. The sequence was obtained from a human donor in good health. Here the CDR3 DNA reads TGTGCCAGCACGGCGACAGGGATCAATCAGCCCCAGCATTTT. Translating gives CASTATGINQPQHF.